One sample yielded the 17 T cell receptor beta chains listed below, sequenced in a study of human T cells and chemical hapten exposure. Indicated time point: pre-sensitization, week 0. The treatment here: therapeutic diphenylcyclopropenone sensitization with weekly scalp DPC. TCRdb re-called the RACE reads with MiXCR, one entry per CDR3 protein. The sample lists 280,000 or so distinct CDR3 sequences, 7.7% occurring once. This material consisted of whole blood, taken in connection with sensitization to the hapten diphenylcyclopropenone (DPC). The receptors shown here come from a man between 18 and 35 years old with alopecia areata. Some clones in this sample may be carry-over from other donors' samples.

The V and J genes are TRBV7-2 and TRBJ1-1, with D possibly TRBD1 on 6 matching bases. Germline V lookup: CDR1 SGHTA, CDR2 FQGNSA. V shed 5 bases and J shed 4 bases, with 26 bases lying between them. This CDR3 comprises 18 residues. The CDR3: CASSAQSGDPPSSTEAFF. The CDR3 DNA sequence: TGTGCCAGCAGCGCACAGTCAGGGGACCCACCCTCGAGCACTGAAGCTTTCTTT.

CDR3 sequence reads: CASEGSSGAKNIQYF. The CDR3 DNA reads as TGTGCCAGCGAAGGTTCGTCCGGGGCCAAAAACATTCAGTACTTC. This chain connects TRBV6-2 or TRBV6-3 to TRBJ2-4; D remains unclear. Germline CDR1 reads MNHEY; CDR2 reads SVGEGT. V lost 8 bases and J 1 base, leaving 15 bases between the germline ends. CDR3 size: 15 residues.

This clonotype was seen a few times. The chain joins TRBV20-1 to TRBJ1-5; 8 nucleotides match TRBD1. V trimming: 6 bases; J trimming: 2 bases; junction bases outside the gene matches: 9. Per germline, CDR1 DFQATT and CDR2 SNEGSKA (reference sequence). The CDR3 totals 15 residues. The CDR3 here is CSAWNTGGGNQPQHF. The CDR3 coding sequence is TGCAGTGCATGGAATACAGGGGGGGGCAATCAGCCCCAGCATTTT.

This clonotype was counted at least ten times. This sequence joins TRBV12-3 or TRBV12-4 and TRBJ1-3; D is undetermined. V was clipped by 2 bases and J by 0 bases, with 11 bases between them. The CDR3 is 16 amino acids. The CDR3 DNA sequence: TGTGCCAGCAGTTTAATCCCGACTACCTCTGGAAACACCATATATTTT. Translated: CASSLIPTTSGNTIYF.

This clonotype was detected only a few times. The chain joins TRBV9 to TRBJ2-3, with TRBD1 as a possible D gene (6 bases). V gave up 3 bases and J gave up 3 bases, with 8 bases separating them. Per germline, CDR1 SGDLS and CDR2 YYNGEE. The CDR3 spans 13 residues. The CDR3 nucleotides are TGTGCCAGCAGCGCACAGGGAACAGATACGCAGTATTTT. Translating gives CASSAQGTDTQYF.

V gene TRBV7-9 combines with J gene TRBJ1-2, with a possible D match to TRBD1 (5 bases). This CDR3 contains 13 residues. Germline V gene data show CDR1 as SEHNR and CDR2 as FQNEAQ (reference sequence). Trimming removed 5 bases at V and 3 bases at J, with 10 bases between. CDR3 DNA: TGTGCCAGCAGCCCGGACATCGACTATGGCTACACCTTC. Its protein is CASSPDIDYGYTF.

This clonotype has more than one count but fewer than ten. J is TRBJ2-2 and V is TRBV7-3; a possible D gene is TRBD1 (6 bases). The CDR3 is 16 residues long. Germline assignment: CDR1 SGHTA and CDR2 FQGTGA. V gave up 6 bases and J gave up 1 base, with 15 bases separating them. This CDR3 is CASRKGTLMNTGELFF. The CDR3 coding sequence is TGTGCCAGCAGAAAGGGGACACTTATGAACACCGGGGAGCTGTTTTTT.

V is TRBV12-3 or TRBV12-4 and J is TRBJ1-2, with D possibly being TRBD1 (6 bases). CDR3 length: 14 residues. Trimming took off 5 bases at V and 8 bases at J, with 18 bases between the two ends. The CDR3 DNA reads TGTGCCAGCAGTATTACGACGGGACAAGCGGGCTACACCTTC. Its translation: CASSITTGQAGYTF.

This clonotype was detected ten times or more. This sequence joins TRBV3-1 and TRBJ2-1; D is uncertain. CDR3 length: 14 amino acids. Germline V gene sequence: CDR1 LGHDT, CDR2 YNNKEL (reference sequence). Trimming took 0 bases from V and 10 from J, leaving 13 bases between them. In DNA form, the CDR3 reads TGTGCCAGCAGCCAAGAATCGAAAACCGGGGAGCAGTTCTTC. It translates to CASSQESKTGEQFF.

This chain links TRBV12-3 or TRBV12-4 with TRBJ2-7, with TRBD1 matching over 8 bases. This CDR3 is built from 15 residues. V lost 5 bases, J lost 0 bases, and 6 bases stayed unmatched. CDR3 DNA: TGTGCCAGCAGTACCACCGGACAGGGCTCCTACGAGCAGTACTTC. Translating gives CASSTTGQGSYEQYF.

The V and J genes are TRBV19 and TRBJ1-5; D gene unclear. CDR3 length equals 16 residues. Trimming took off 6 bases at V and 10 bases at J, with 25 bases between the two ends. Germline V gene lookup returns CDR1 LNHDA and CDR2 SQIVND (reference sequence). As DNA, the CDR3 is TGTGCCAGTAGAGATACCGCCAGGAGACTCCTGCCACCCCAGCATTTT. Translation gives CASRDTARRLLPPQHF.

The rearrangement joins TRBV5-1 to TRBJ1-6, with D possibly matching TRBD1 (5 bases). The V and J ends lost 0 bases and 0 bases respectively, with 10 bases between them. This CDR3 comprises 17 residues. The germline CDR1 and CDR2 sequences are SGHRS and YFSETQ. The DNA of the CDR3 is TGCGCCAGCAGCTTGGGAGCAGGGAGCTCCTATAATTCACCCCTCCACTTT. It encodes CASSLGAGSSYNSPLHF. Full variable domain (missing parts from reference TRBV5-1 and TRBJ1-6): KAGVTQTPRYLIKTRGQQVTLSCSPISGHRSVSWYQQTPGQGLQFLFEYFSETQRNKGNFPGRFSGRQFSNSRSEMNVSTLELGDSALYLCASSLGAGSSYNSPLHFGNGTRLTVT.

This rearrangement joins TRBV24-1 to TRBJ1-5; weak D call: TRBD1 (6 bases). Germline V gives CDR1 KGHDR, CDR2 SFDVKD. V was cut by 4 bases and J by 4 bases, with 10 bases left in between. This CDR3 region has 14 residues. CDR3 sequence: CATSERQVNQPQHF. CDR3 DNA: TGTGCCACCAGTGAACGACAGGTTAATCAGCCCCAGCATTTT.

V is TRBV20-1 and J is TRBJ1-3; no clear D gene. Germline loops: CDR1 DFQATT, CDR2 SNEGSKA (reference sequence). This CDR3 is 15 amino acids long. V gave up 2 bases and J gave up 4 bases, with 15 bases separating them. The CDR3 protein is CSARPGNRAGNTIYF. Here the CDR3 DNA reads TGCAGTGCTAGACCGGGGAACCGGGCGGGAAACACCATATATTTT.

This clonotype was seen many times. The J gene is TRBJ2-7, the V gene TRBV5-1; possibly TRBD1 for D (6 bases). There are 14 residues in the CDR3. Trimming left V 0 bases short and J 3 bases short, with 10 bases between. Germline CDR1 and CDR2: SGHRS and YFSETQ. The CDR3 nucleotides read TGCGCCAGCAGCTTGGCGACAGGCCTCTACGAGCAGTACTTC. Protein product: CASSLATGLYEQYF. Based on the CDR3 plus reference TRBV5-1 and TRBJ2-7, the full variable domain is KAGVTQTPRYLIKTRGQQVTLSCSPISGHRSVSWYQQTPGQGLQFLFEYFSETQRNKGNFPGRFSGRQFSNSRSEMNVSTLELGDSALYLCASSLATGLYEQYFGPGTRLTVT.

The chain couples TRBV20-1 to TRBJ1-3; the D is unclear. The CDR3 sequence is 14 residues long. Germline CDR1 is DFQATT and CDR2 is SNEGSKA (reference sequence). V was pared by 0 bases and J by 4 bases, with 10 bases between. In nucleotides, the CDR3 is TGCAGTGCTAGAGATCAGGCGTCGGGAAACACCATATATTTT. Translating gives CSARDQASGNTIYF.

This clonotype came up a few times. The chain uses TRBV7-2 and TRBJ2-1; 11 bases line up with TRBD1. The junction had 4 bases not matched to a gene; V was cut back by 1 base and J by 5 bases. CDR1 and CDR2 from the germline V gene are SGHTA and FQGNSA. The CDR3 loop spans 16 amino acids. CDR3 sequence: CASSLVGTGGHNEQFF. The CDR3 coding sequence is TGTGCCAGCAGCTTAGTGGGGACAGGGGGTCACAATGAGCAGTTCTTC.